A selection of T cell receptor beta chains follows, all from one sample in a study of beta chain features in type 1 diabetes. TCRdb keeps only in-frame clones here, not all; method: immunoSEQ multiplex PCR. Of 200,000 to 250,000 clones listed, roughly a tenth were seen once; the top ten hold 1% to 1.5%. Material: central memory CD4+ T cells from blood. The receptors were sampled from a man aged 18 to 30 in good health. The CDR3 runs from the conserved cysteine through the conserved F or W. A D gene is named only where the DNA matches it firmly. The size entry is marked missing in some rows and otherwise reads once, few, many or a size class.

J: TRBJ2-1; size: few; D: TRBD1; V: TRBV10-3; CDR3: CAISNPGTAYNEQFF; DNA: TGTGCCATCAGCAACCCCGGGACAGCCTACAATGAGCAGTTCTTC
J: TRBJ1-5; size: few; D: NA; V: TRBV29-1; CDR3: CSVADGYGQPQHF; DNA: TGCAGCGTCGCCGACGGATATGGTCAGCCCCAGCATTTT
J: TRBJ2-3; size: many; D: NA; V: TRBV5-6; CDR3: CASSSVGLTSTDTQYF; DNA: TGTGCCAGCAGCTCGGTGGGCCTTACTAGCACAGATACGCAGTATTTT
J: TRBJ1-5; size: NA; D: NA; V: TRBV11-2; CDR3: CASSERNQPQHF; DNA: TGTGCCAGCAGCGAGCGTAATCAGCCCCAGCATTTT
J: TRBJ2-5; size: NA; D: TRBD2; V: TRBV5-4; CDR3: CASSFPFPGLAGDTGETQYF; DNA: TGTGCCAGCAGCTTTCCGTTCCCGGGACTAGCGGGAGATACGGGGGAGACCCAGTACTTC
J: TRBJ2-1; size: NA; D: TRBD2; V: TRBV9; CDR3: CASSGTSGGEQFF; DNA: TGTGCCAGCAGCGGGACTAGCGGAGGGGAGCAGTTCTTC
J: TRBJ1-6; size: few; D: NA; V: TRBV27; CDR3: CASSLQGFLNSPLHF; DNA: TGTGCCAGCAGTTTACAAGGTTTTTTGAATTCACCCCTCCACTTT
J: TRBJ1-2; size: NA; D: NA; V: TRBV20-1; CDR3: CSARGAGYTF; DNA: TGCAGTGCTAGAGGGGCAGGCTACACCTTC
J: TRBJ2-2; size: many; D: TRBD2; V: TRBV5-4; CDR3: CASRDGLGRNTGELFF; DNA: TGTGCCAGCAGAGATGGACTAGGACGAAACACCGGGGAGCTGTTTTTT
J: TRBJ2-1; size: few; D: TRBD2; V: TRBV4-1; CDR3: CASSQDARALAAEQFF; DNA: TGCGCCAGCAGCCAAGATGCGAGGGCCCTAGCGGCGGAGCAGTTCTTC
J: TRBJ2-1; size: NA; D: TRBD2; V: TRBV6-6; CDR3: CASSYLRERNEQFF; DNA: TGTGCCAGCAGTTACTTGCGGGAGCGAAATGAGCAGTTCTTC
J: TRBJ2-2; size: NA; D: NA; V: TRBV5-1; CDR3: CASSLADTGELFF; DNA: TGCGCCAGCAGCTTGGCTGACACCGGGGAGCTGTTTTTT
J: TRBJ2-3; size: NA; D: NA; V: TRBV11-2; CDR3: CASSQEGEGPDTQYF; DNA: TGTGCCAGCAGCCAAGAAGGTGAGGGGCCAGATACGCAGTATTTT
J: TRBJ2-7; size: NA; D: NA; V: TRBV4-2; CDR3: CASSQDPLAREQYF; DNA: TGTGCCAGCAGCCAAGATCCCCTGGCGCGGGAGCAGTACTTC
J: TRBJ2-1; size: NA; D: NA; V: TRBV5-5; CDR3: CASSLIFPEGGSYNEQFF; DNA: TGTGCCAGCAGCCTCATTTTTCCGGAGGGGGGCTCCTACAATGAGCAGTTCTTC
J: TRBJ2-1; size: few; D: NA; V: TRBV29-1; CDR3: CSLMWGNSYNEQFF; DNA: TGCAGCCTAATGTGGGGCAACTCCTACAATGAGCAGTTCTTC